What follows describes a single T cell receptor (beta chain). What it binds is not known. A second PCR of about 7 to 12 cycles used a sample-barcoded 5' primer and a J-beta primer mix. TCRdb independently ran MiXCR on the 5' RACE reads; one entry per CDR3 protein. The sample shows hundreds of thousands of distinct CDR3 sequences, more than 45% of them seen only once. Donor samples were obtained from healthy Caucasian individuals from Russia, aged 6 to 90. Approximately 10 milliliters of peripheral blood were drawn from each donor into EDTA-treated tubes. This entry belongs to a study of blood T cells in healthy people across ages. V dropped 4 bases and J dropped 0; count of bases not matched to a gene: 13. The CDR3 is made up of 19 amino acids. CDR1 is SQVTM, CDR2 ANQGSEA, per germline. Notes on the study in general: CMV status of donors was unknown, possibly confounding expanded clonotype changes.

Sequencing input: blood. J is TRBJ2-3 and V is TRBV29-1, with 13 bases identical to TRBD2. The TCR comes from a man aged 30 to 45 in good health. As DNA, the CDR3 is TGCAGCGTTGTGGGGTGGGGACTAGCGGGGCGAGCTAGCACAGATACGCAGTATTTT. This codes for CSVVGWGLAGRASTDTQYF.